The rows below give T cell receptor beta chains drawn from one sample of a study of Ad26.COV2.S vaccination and SARS-CoV-2 variants. TCRdb's copy holds only in-frame clones and misses some; the assay was immunoSEQ multiplex PCR. This table has 200,000 to 300,000 clones, roughly 90% appearing once. Here the sequenced sample was peripheral blood, taken in a trial of Ad26.COV2.S vaccine versus placebo. These receptors came from a person between 18 and 60 years old who received the Ad26.COV2.S COVID-19 vaccine or a placebo. Both conserved end residues are part of each CDR3. The D gene is left open where the match is weak. Clone size is not always given. Where it is, it says once, few, many or a class for expanded clones.

J,size,D,V,CDR3,DNA
TRBJ2-7,NA,NA,TRBV6-2/TRBV6-3,CASSPLYEQYF,TGTGCCAGCAGTCCACTCTACGAGCAGTACTTC
TRBJ2-7,few,NA,TRBV19,CASSSTAVYEQYF,TGTGCCAGTAGTTCGACAGCCGTCTACGAGCAGTACTTC
TRBJ1-5,NA,NA,TRBV2,CASSLTWDSNQPQHF,TGTGCCAGCAGTCTGACATGGGATAGCAATCAGCCCCAGCATTTT
TRBJ1-3,NA,NA,TRBV21-1,CASSKGQGAAGNTIYF,TGTGCCAGCAGCAAAGGTCAGGGGGCAGCGGGAAACACCATATATTTT
TRBJ1-5,NA,NA,TRBV2,CASSVNQPQHF,TGTGCCAGCAGTGTCAATCAGCCCCAGCATTTT
TRBJ2-2,few,TRBD2,TRBV7-9,CASSSSREGKPGELFF,TGTGCCAGCAGTTCCTCCCGGGAGGGTAAACCCGGGGAGCTGTTTTTT
TRBJ1-2,NA,NA,TRBV4-3,CASSQDARGDYGYTF,TGCGCCAGCAGCCAAGATGCAAGGGGAGACTATGGCTACACCTTC
TRBJ2-1,NA,TRBD2,TRBV16,CASSQAGGPGDNEQFF,TGTGCCAGCAGCCAAGCGGGAGGGCCGGGGGACAATGAGCAGTTCTTC
TRBJ2-3,NA,TRBD2,TRBV9,CASSTGTSGRAGDTQYF,TGTGCCAGCAGCACTGGGACTAGCGGGAGGGCAGGAGATACGCAGTATTTT
TRBJ2-7,NA,NA,TRBV28,CASSPSALTYEQYF,TGTGCCAGCAGCCCCTCGGCCCTCACCTACGAGCAGTACTTC
TRBJ1-1,NA,NA,TRBV11-2,CASSYPIAGRGNTEAFF,TGTGCCAGCAGCTACCCGATCGCGGGCAGGGGAAACACTGAAGCTTTCTTT
TRBJ1-1,NA,TRBD1,TRBV28,CASSIGTGRWTEAFF,TGTGCCAGCAGTATCGGGACAGGGCGGTGGACTGAAGCTTTCTTT
TRBJ1-3,once,NA,TRBV19,CASSLGQLLSSGNTIYF,TGTGCCAGTAGTTTAGGCCAGCTCTTATCCTCTGGAAACACCATATATTTT
TRBJ1-1,NA,NA,TRBV29-1,CSGGSTEAFF,TGCAGCGGAGGGAGCACTGAAGCTTTCTTT
TRBJ2-1,NA,NA,TRBV20-1,CSASQSGVNEQFF,TGCAGTGCTAGTCAGTCCGGAGTAAATGAGCAGTTCTTC
TRBJ2-7,NA,NA,TRBV5-5,CASSPSSGYEQYF,TGTGCCAGCAGCCCCAGCTCCGGATACGAGCAGTACTTC
TRBJ1-6,NA,NA,TRBV12-5,CASGGSGSVDSPLHF,TGTGCTAGTGGGGGTTCGGGTTCTGTGGATTCACCCCTCCACTTT
TRBJ1-4,once,TRBD1,TRBV29-1,CSVGLGTANEKLFF,TGCAGCGTGGGCCTCGGGACAGCTAATGAAAAACTGTTTTTT
TRBJ1-2,NA,NA,TRBV10-2,CASSESGAYTTLDYGYTF,TGCGCCAGCAGTGAGTCGGGGGCCTACACTACGCTAGACTATGGCTACACCTTC
TRBJ1-4,NA,TRBD1,TRBV2,CASRLGQGLGEKLFF,TGTGCCAGCAGACTCGGACAGGGGTTGGGTGAAAAACTGTTTTTT
TRBJ1-6,NA,TRBD1,TRBV7-2,CASSLSPGGNSPLHF,TGTGCCAGCAGCTTAAGTCCAGGGGGAAATTCACCCCTCCACTTT
TRBJ1-3,NA,NA,TRBV19,CASSTLAGVSGNTIYF,TGTGCCAGTAGTACGTTGGCAGGCGTCTCTGGAAACACCATATATTTT
TRBJ2-7,NA,NA,TRBV3-1/TRBV3-2,CASSQGIGGYEQYF,TGTGCCAGCAGCCAGGGTATAGGGGGCTACGAGCAGTACTTC
TRBJ2-5,NA,TRBD1,TRBV7-9,CASSRRLDRGSWETQYF,TGTGCCAGCAGCCGAAGACTAGACAGGGGGTCCTGGGAGACCCAGTACTTC
TRBJ1-1,NA,NA,TRBV4-1,CASSQDELTAMKNTEAFF,TGCGCCAGCAGCCAAGATGAATTGACAGCCATGAAGAACACTGAAGCTTTCTTT
TRBJ2-7,NA,NA,TRBV6-2/TRBV6-3,CASSYSRERQYF,TGTGCCAGCAGTTACTCCCGGGAGAGGCAGTACTTC
TRBJ1-4,NA,NA,TRBV27,CASKKLATNEKLFF,TGTGCCAGCAAAAAGCTTGCAACTAATGAAAAACTGTTTTTT
TRBJ1-5,NA,NA,TRBV28,CASTGNNQPQHF,TGTGCCAGCACCGGGAACAATCAGCCCCAGCATTTT
TRBJ1-2,NA,TRBD1,TRBV29-1,CSVADREFGYTF,TGCAGCGTTGCTGACAGGGAATTTGGCTACACCTTC
TRBJ1-1,NA,TRBD1,TRBV27,CASSYGQVTLRSEAFF,TGTGCCAGCAGTTATGGACAGGTCACTTTGAGGTCTGAAGCTTTCTTT
TRBJ2-2,NA,NA,TRBV5-4,CASSGRDSWGTGELFF,TGTGCCAGCAGCGGCCGGGACTCCTGGGGCACCGGGGAGCTGTTTTTT
TRBJ1-2,NA,NA,TRBV7-2,CASSLVQFARGDYGYTF,TGTGCCAGCAGCTTAGTACAATTTGCTCGGGGTGACTATGGCTACACCTTC
TRBJ1-5,NA,TRBD1,TRBV28,CASSFGTGLGQPQHF,TGTGCCAGCAGTTTTGGGACAGGGTTGGGTCAGCCCCAGCATTTT
TRBJ2-7,NA,TRBD1,TRBV30,CAWAGTGYEQYF,TGTGCCTGGGCCGGGACAGGGTATGAGCAGTACTTC
TRBJ1-5,NA,NA,TRBV3-1/TRBV3-2,CASSQGGRGQPQHF,TGTGCCAGCAGCCAAGGGGGGAGAGGCCAGCCCCAGCATTTT
TRBJ2-5,NA,NA,TRBV10-2,CASRGVLQETQYF,TGCGCCTCCAGGGGGGTTCTCCAAGAGACCCAGTACTTC
TRBJ2-7,NA,TRBD1,TRBV5-1,CASSSPGQVHEQYF,TGCGCCAGCAGCTCTCCGGGACAGGTCCACGAGCAGTACTTC
TRBJ2-4,NA,NA,TRBV7-8,CASSLVVWETSVAKNIQYF,TGTGCCAGCAGCTTAGTAGTTTGGGAGACTAGTGTAGCCAAAAACATTCAGTACTTC
TRBJ1-1,once,NA,TRBV6-4,CASSEARGTEAFF,TGTGCCAGCAGCGAAGCGCGAGGCACTGAAGCTTTCTTT
TRBJ1-1,NA,TRBD1,TRBV6-5,CASSLEQGPNTEAFF,TGTGCCAGCAGCCTTGAACAGGGGCCCAACACTGAAGCTTTCTTT
TRBJ2-4,NA,NA,TRBV29-1,CSVVSAAKNIQYF,TGCAGCGTTGTAAGTGCAGCCAAAAACATTCAGTACTTC
TRBJ1-6,NA,TRBD1,TRBV5-6,CASSDGTDISSYNSPLHF,TGTGCCAGCAGTGACGGGACAGATATTAGCTCCTATAATTCACCCCTCCACTTT